These 8 T cell receptor beta chains were sequenced from one sample in a study of shared clonotypes between healthy human individuals. Here immunoSEQ multiplex PCR was the method, and the copy in TCRdb shows in-frame clones only, minus some. This table has 90,000 to 120,000 clones, around 65% appearing once. The sequencing input was memory CD8+ T cells sorted from blood. Subset of the sample: CD45RO+ cells pooled with CCR7-negative TemRA cells. The receptors come from a woman aged 30 to 39 in good health.

This clone was counted only a few times. The chain uses TRBV25-1 and TRBJ1-2; D not certain. V gave up 4 bases and J gave up 7 bases, with 19 bases separating them. The CDR3 loop spans 15 amino acids. From germline, CDR1 is MGHDK and CDR2 SYGVNS. The CDR3 spells CASSVTAVEQIGYTF. For the CDR3, the DNA is TGTGCCAGCAGTGTCACTGCGGTGGAGCAGATTGGCTACACCTTC.

Concerning this clone itself: A read error may explain this, as a much larger clone is one base away. The chain is built from TRBV5-4 and TRBJ2-7; D is ambiguous. Germline CDR1 reads SGHNT; CDR2 reads YYREEE (reference sequence). Trimming left V 4 bases short and J 0 bases short, with 5 bases between. The CDR3 totals 12 residues. This chain's CDR3 is CASSQSSYEQYF. The CDR3 nucleotides read TGTGCCAGCAGCCAGAGCTCCTACGAGCAGTACTTC.

This clone was observed a single time. An end of the junction differs from the germline gene, which may be a read error. The chain has TRBV5-5 and TRBJ1-1; TRBD1 is a possible D gene (5 bases). This CDR3 comprises 13 residues. Germline-derived CDR1 and CDR2 are SGHKS and YYEKEE (reference sequence). Written as DNA, the CDR3 is TGTGCCAGCAGCTTTGGGGGGAACAATGAAGCTTTCTTT. Translated: CASSFGGNNEAFF.

The chain uses TRBV27 and TRBJ2-7, with 10 bases matching TRBD1. The CDR3 is 15 residues long. Trimming cost V 1 base and J 5 bases; bases outside gene matches: 5. Germline V gives CDR1 MNHEY, CDR2 SMNVEV (reference sequence). CDR3 sequence (DNA): TGTGCCAGCAGTTTATATGGGACAGGGGTACACGAGCAGTACTTC. This gives the protein CASSLYGTGVHEQYF.

This sequence joins TRBV4-1 and TRBJ2-7; 7 nucleotides agree with TRBD1. There are 17 residues in the CDR3. Trimming took 0 bases from V and 4 from J; bases not matched to a gene: 12. Germline values: CDR1 MGHRA, CDR2 YSYEKL. CDR3: CASSQDTWWTGAYEQYF. The CDR3 DNA follows: TGCGCCAGCAGCCAAGATACCTGGTGGACAGGTGCTTACGAGCAGTACTTC.

V and J are TRBV9 and TRBJ1-2, with D possibly matching TRBD1 (6 bases). Trimming removed 0 bases at V and 5 bases at J, with 11 bases between. CDR3 length equals 14 residues. In germline, CDR1 is SGDLS, CDR2 YYNGEE. The CDR3 sequence: CASSVAGGQYGYTF. The CDR3 DNA sequence: TGTGCCAGCAGCGTAGCTGGGGGGCAGTATGGCTACACCTTC.

The CDR3 is CASSIRTLSRGYTF. The CDR3 region has the DNA TGTGCCAGTAGTATTCGGACGCTCTCTCGTGGCTACACCTTC. V is TRBV19 and J is TRBJ1-2; no definite D call. Trimming cost V 3 bases and J 7 bases, with 15 bases left between them. The CDR3 has 14 residues. The germline gives CDR1 LNHDA, CDR2 SQIVND (reference sequence). Looking up the rest from reference TRBV19 and TRBJ1-2 gives the full variable domain: DGGITQSPKYLFRKEGQNVTLSCEQNLNHDAMYWYRQDPGQGLRLIYYSQIVNDFQKGDIAEGYSVSREKKESFPLTVTSAQKNPTAFYLCASSIRTLSRGYTFGSGTRLTVV.

This clone was observed at least ten times. The chain recombines TRBV11-2 with TRBJ2-7; tentative D call: TRBD1 (6 bases). The CDR3 runs 14 residues. The V end was cut by 4 bases, the J end by 5 bases, with 15 bases between. In germline, CDR1 is SGHAT, CDR2 FQNNGV. This chain's CDR3 is CASSSTGDFHEQYF. CDR3 in DNA: TGTGCCAGCAGCTCGACAGGTGATTTCCACGAGCAGTACTTC.